A selection of T cell receptor beta chains follows, all from one sample in a study of glioma-infiltrating T cells after dendritic cell vaccination. Measured with immunoSEQ multiplex PCR; TCRdb has only the in-frame clones, and not every one. The top ten clones hold 7.5% to 10% of a sample with about 38,000 clones, roughly four fifths of them seen once. Here the sequenced sample was blood, taken before dendritic cell vaccination. Receptors were obtained from a human donor with glioblastoma. Both conserved end residues are trimmed from each CDR3.

>17|TRBV7-8|TRBJ2-1
ASSLGTSGGAWSYNEQF
>11|TRBV5-4|TRBJ1-1
ASSTRQDTEAF
>14|TRBV4-1|TRBJ2-7
ASSQEGTGTIYEQY
>11|TRBV4-1|TRBJ2-3
ASSQHYTDTQY
>12|TRBV7-9|TRBJ1-2
ASSYDRGVRGYT
>12|TRBV7-2|TRBJ1-2
ASSLDRGHYGYT
>10|TRBV11-3|TRBJ2-1
ASSYHLGEQF
>12|TRBV7-8|TRBJ1-1
ASSLTTGNTEAF
>13|TRBV2|TRBJ2-1
ASSEWQGGINEQF
>13|TRBV28|TRBJ2-3
ASTSPGGGTDTQY
>12|TRBV7-2|TRBJ2-7
ASRGTGGTYEQY
>16|TRBV10-1|TRBJ2-3
ASSESGLAGAATDTQY
>9|TRBV28|TRBJ1-2
ASFGQDGYT
>10|TRBV2|TRBJ1-5
ASSESNQPQH
>13|TRBV4-1|TRBJ2-7
ASSQIAGGPYEQY
>18|TRBV18|TRBJ1-6
ASSPLGQPEHCSYNSPLH
>12|TRBV5-5|TRBJ2-5
ASSLRAGEETQY
>14|TRBV27|TRBJ2-7
ASSPLMLAGANEQY
>11|TRBV2|TRBJ2-1
ASSRQGYNEQF
>12|TRBV11-1|TRBJ1-4
ASSSGTLNEKLF
>11|TRBV6-5|TRBJ1-2
ASRQTGGYGYT
>13|TRBV6-5|TRBJ2-7
ASSYGGGGSYEQY
>11|TRBV7-2|TRBJ2-5
ASSLGVGETQY
>13|TRBV6-5|TRBJ1-6
ASSYDSRVGSPLH
>12|TRBV9|TRBJ2-5
ASSRGLAQETQY
>11|TRBV7-9|TRBJ1-1
ASSSGLNTEAF
>16|TRBV19|TRBJ2-7
ASSIKPPTSGLTYEQY
>11|TRBV7-2|TRBJ1-1
ASSGQGVGEAF
>11|TRBV11-1|TRBJ2-7
ASSRSGGIEQY
>12|TRBV5-4|TRBJ1-2
ASSPRGDAYGYT
>13|TRBV18|TRBJ2-7
ASSPGTGGLGEQY
>18|TRBV11-3|TRBJ1-2
ASSPRYRERGDPANYGYT
>12|TRBV2|TRBJ2-5
ASSFQGTQETQY
>13|TRBV19|TRBJ2-5
ASSIWLAGVETQY
>13|TRBV7-3|TRBJ2-3
ASSSSGGVTDTQY
>11|TRBV28|TRBJ1-2
ASSWTGAYGYT
>13|TRBV6-5|TRBJ2-2
ASSPTGGNTGELF
>15|TRBV2|TRBJ2-3
ASSTTVAGDQTDTQY
>15|TRBV10-1|TRBJ2-7
ASRAPRQGTSSYEQY
>12|TRBV29-1|TRBJ2-3
SVAPTGGPDTQY
>14|TRBV11-2|TRBJ2-2
ASSDSRDRETGELF
>18|TRBV28|TRBJ1-1
ASSFLPGLIGGGEATEAF